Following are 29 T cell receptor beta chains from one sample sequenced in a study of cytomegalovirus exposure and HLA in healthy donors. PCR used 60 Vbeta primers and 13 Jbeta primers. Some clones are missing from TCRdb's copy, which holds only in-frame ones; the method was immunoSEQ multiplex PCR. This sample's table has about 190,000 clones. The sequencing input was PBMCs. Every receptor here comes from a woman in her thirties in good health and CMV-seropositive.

CDR3 bases: TGTGCCAGCAGCTTTAGCGGGAGCCCCCAAGAGACCCAGTACTTC. This translates into CASSFSGSPQETQYF. The J gene is TRBJ2-5, the V gene TRBV5-5; 9 bases map to TRBD2. Per the germline V gene, CDR1 is SGHKS and CDR2 is YYEKEE (reference sequence). Trimming took 2 bases from V and 1 from J; bases not matched to a gene: 3. The length of the CDR3 is 15 residues.

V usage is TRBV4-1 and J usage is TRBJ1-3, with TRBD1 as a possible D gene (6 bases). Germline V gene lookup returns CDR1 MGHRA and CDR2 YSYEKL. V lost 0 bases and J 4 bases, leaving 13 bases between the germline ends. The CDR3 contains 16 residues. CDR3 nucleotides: TGCGCCAGCAGCCAAGATCCCAGGGGAGACGGAAACACCATATATTTT. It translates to CASSQDPRGDGNTIYF.

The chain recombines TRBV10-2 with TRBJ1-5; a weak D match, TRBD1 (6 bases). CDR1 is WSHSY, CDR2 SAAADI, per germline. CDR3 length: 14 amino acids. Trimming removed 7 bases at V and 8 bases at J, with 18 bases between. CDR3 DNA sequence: TGCGCCAGCACCGAGAGAGGAGCAGGGGAGCCCCAGCATTTT. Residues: CASTERGAGEPQHF.

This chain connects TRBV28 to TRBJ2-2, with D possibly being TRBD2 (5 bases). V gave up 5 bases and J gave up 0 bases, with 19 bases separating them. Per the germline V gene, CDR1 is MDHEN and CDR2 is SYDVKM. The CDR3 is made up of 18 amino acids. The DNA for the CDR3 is TGTGCCAGCAGTGTCGGGAAGTTTCTAGCTGCGAACACCGGGGAGCTGTTTTTT. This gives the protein CASSVGKFLAANTGELFF.

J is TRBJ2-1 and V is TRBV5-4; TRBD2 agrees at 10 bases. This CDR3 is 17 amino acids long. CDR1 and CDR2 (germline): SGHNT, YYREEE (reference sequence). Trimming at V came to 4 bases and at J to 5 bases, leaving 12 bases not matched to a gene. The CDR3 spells CASSLHPLSGGDNEQFF. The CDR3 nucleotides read TGTGCCAGCAGCCTCCACCCACTAAGCGGGGGGGACAATGAGCAGTTCTTC.

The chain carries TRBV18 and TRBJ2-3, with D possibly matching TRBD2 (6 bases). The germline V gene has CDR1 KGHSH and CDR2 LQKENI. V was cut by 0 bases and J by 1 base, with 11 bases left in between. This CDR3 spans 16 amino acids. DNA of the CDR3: TGTGCCAGCTCACCACCTGCGACGGGGGGCACAGATACGCAGTATTTT. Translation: CASSPPATGGTDTQYF.

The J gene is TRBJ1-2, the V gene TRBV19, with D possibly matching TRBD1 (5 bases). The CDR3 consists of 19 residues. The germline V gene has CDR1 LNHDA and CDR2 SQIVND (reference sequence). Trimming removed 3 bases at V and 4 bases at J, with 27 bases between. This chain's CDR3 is CASSMDLRIRVRAPYGYTF. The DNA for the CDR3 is TGTGCCAGTAGTATGGATTTACGGATTCGGGTCAGGGCACCCTATGGCTACACCTTC. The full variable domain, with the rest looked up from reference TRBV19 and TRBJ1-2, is DGGITQSPKYLFRKEGQNVTLSCEQNLNHDAMYWYRQDPGQGLRLIYYSQIVNDFQKGDIAEGYSVSREKKESFPLTVTSAQKNPTAFYLCASSMDLRIRVRAPYGYTFGSGTRLTVV.

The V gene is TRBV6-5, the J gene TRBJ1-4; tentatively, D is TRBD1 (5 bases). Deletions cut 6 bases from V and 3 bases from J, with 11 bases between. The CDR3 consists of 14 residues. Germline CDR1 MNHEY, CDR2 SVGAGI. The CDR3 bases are TGTGCCAGCAGGGGGGGGGAGGCTAATGAAAAACTGTTTTTT. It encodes CASRGGEANEKLFF.

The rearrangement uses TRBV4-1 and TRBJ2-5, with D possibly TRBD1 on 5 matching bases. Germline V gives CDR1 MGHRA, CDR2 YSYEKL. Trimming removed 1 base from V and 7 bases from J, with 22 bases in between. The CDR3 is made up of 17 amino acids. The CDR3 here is CASSQVFFREGVGTQYF. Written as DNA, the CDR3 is TGCGCCAGCAGCCAAGTATTTTTCAGGGAAGGGGTGGGGACCCAGTACTTC.

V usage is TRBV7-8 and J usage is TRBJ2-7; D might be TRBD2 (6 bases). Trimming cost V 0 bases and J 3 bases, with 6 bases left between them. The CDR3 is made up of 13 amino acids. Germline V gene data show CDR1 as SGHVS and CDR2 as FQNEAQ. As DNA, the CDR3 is TGTGCCAGCAGCTTAGCGGGAGGCTACGAGCAGTACTTC. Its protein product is CASSLAGGYEQYF.

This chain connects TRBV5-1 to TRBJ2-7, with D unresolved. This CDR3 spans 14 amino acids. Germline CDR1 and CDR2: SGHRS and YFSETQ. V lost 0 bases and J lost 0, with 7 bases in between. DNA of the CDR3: TGCGCCAGCAGCTTGGTGGCCATCTCCTACGAGCAGTACTTC. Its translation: CASSLVAISYEQYF.

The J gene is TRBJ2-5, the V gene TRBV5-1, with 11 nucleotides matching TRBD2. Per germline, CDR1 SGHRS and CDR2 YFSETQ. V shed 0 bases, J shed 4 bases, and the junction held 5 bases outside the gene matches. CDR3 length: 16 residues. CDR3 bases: TGCGCCAGCAGCTTGGCTGAACTAGCGGGGGTAGAGACCCAGTACTTC. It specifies CASSLAELAGVETQYF. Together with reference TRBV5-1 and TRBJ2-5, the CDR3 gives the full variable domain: KAGVTQTPRYLIKTRGQQVTLSCSPISGHRSVSWYQQTPGQGLQFLFEYFSETQRNKGNFPGRFSGRQFSNSRSEMNVSTLELGDSALYLCASSLAELAGVETQYFGPGTRLLVL.

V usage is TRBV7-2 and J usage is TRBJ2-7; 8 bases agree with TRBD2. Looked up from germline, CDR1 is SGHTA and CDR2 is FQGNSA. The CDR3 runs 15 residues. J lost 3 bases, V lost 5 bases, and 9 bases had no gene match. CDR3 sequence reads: CASSPAGGYLYEQYF. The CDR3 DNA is TGTGCCAGCAGCCCCGCGGGAGGCTACCTCTACGAGCAGTACTTC.

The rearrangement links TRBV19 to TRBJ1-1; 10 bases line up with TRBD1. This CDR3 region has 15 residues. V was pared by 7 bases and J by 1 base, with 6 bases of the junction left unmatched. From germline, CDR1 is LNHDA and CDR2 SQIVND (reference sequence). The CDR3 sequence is CASKFRQGANTEAFF. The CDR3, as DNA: TGTGCCAGTAAATTCCGACAGGGGGCGAACACTGAAGCTTTCTTT.

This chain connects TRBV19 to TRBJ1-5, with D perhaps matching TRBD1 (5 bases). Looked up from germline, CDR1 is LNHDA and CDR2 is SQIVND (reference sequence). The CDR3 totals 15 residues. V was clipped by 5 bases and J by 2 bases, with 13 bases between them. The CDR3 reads CASSDRGARNQPQHF. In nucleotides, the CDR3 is TGTGCCAGTAGTGATCGCGGGGCTCGCAATCAGCCCCAGCATTTT. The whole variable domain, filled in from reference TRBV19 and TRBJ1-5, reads DGGITQSPKYLFRKEGQNVTLSCEQNLNHDAMYWYRQDPGQGLRLIYYSQIVNDFQKGDIAEGYSVSREKKESFPLTVTSAQKNPTAFYLCASSDRGARNQPQHFGDGTRLSIL.

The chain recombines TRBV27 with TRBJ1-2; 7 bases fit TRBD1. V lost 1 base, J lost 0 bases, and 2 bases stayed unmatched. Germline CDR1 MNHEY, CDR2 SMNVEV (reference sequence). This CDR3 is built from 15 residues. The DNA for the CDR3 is TGTGCCAGCAGTTTATTGGGACAGACTAACTATGGCTACACCTTC. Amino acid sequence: CASSLLGQTNYGYTF.

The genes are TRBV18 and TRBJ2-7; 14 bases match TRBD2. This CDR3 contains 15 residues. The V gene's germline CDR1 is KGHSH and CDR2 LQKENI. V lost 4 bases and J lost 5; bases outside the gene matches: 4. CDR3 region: CASSRPGLAGDEQYF. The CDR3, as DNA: TGTGCCAGCTCACGACCGGGACTAGCGGGAGACGAGCAGTACTTC.

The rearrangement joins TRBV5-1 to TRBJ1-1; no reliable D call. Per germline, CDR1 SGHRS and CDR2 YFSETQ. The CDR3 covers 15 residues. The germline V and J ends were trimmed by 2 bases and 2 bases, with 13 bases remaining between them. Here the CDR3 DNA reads TGCGCCAGCAGCTTCGGCGGGAACTCTAACACTGAAGCTTTCTTT. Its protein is CASSFGGNSNTEAFF.

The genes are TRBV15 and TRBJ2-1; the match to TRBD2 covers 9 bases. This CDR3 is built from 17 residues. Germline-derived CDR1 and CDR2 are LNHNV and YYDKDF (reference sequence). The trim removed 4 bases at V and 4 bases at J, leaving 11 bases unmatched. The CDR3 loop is CATSTTRAGGRYNEQFF. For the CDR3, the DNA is TGTGCCACCAGCACTACACGAGCGGGGGGACGATACAATGAGCAGTTCTTC.

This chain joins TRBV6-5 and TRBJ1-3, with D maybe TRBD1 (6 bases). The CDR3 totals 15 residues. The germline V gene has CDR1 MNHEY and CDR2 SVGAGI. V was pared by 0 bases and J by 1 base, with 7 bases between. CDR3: CASSYSQGSGNTIYF. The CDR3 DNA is TGTGCCAGCAGTTACTCACAGGGATCTGGAAACACCATATATTTT.

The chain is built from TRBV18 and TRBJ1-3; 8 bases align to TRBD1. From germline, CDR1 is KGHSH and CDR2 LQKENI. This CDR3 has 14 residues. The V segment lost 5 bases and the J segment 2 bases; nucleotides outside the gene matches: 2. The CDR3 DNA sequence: TGTGCCAGCTCAGCGGACAGGGCTGGAAACACCATATATTTT. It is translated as CASSADRAGNTIYF.

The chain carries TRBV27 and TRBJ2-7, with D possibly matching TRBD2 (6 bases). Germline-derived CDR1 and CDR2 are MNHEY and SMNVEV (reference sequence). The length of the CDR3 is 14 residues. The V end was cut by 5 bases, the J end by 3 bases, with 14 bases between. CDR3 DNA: TGTGCCAGCAGTCCAAGACTAGACTACTACGAGCAGTACTTC. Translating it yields CASSPRLDYYEQYF.

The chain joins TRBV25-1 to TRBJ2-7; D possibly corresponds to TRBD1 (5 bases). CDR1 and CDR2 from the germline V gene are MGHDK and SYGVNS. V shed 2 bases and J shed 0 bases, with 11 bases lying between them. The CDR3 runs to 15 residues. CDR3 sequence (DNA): TGTGCCAGCAGTGAAGGGGCAGGTAGCTCCTACGAGCAGTACTTC. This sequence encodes CASSEGAGSSYEQYF.

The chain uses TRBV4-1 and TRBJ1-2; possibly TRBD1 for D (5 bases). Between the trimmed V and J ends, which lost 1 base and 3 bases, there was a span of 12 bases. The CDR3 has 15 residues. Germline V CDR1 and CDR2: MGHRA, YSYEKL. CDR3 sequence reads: CASSQGGVGYYGYTF. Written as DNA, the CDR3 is TGCGCCAGCAGCCAAGGGGGGGTAGGGTACTATGGCTACACCTTC.

CDR3 protein: CASSPGGHPNTGELFF. The CDR3 bases are TGTGCCAGCAGCCCAGGGGGCCACCCGAACACCGGGGAGCTGTTTTTT. The V and J genes are TRBV28 and TRBJ2-2; the match to TRBD1 covers 8 bases. From germline, CDR1 is MDHEN and CDR2 SYDVKM. There are 16 residues in the CDR3. The V gene end was trimmed by 6 bases and the J gene end by 0 bases; junction bases not matched to a gene: 6.

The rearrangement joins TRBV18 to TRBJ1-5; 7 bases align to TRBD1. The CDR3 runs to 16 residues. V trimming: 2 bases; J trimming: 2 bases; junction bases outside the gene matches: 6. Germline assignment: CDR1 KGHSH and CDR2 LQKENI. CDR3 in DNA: TGTGCCAGCTCACCATATTATGACAGGGGCAATCAGCCCCAGCATTTT. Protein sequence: CASSPYYDRGNQPQHF. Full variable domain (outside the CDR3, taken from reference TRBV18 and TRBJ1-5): NAGVMQNPRHLVRRRGQEARLRCSPMKGHSHVYWYRQLPEEGLKFMVYLQKENIIDESGMPKERFSAEFPKEGPSILRIQQVVRGDSAAYFCASSPYYDRGNQPQHFGDGTRLSIL.

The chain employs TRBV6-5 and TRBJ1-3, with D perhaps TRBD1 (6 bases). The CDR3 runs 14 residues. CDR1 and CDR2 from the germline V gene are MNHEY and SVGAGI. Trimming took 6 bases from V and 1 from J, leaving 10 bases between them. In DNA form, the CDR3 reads TGTGCCAGCAGGAGGGGGTTTTCTGGAAACACCATATATTTT. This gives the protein CASRRGFSGNTIYF.

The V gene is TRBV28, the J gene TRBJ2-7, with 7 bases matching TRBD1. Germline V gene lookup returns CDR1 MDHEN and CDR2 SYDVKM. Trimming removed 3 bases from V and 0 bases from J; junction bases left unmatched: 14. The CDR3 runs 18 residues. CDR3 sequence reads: CASSFTPKSGTVSYEQYF. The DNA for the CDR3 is TGTGCCAGCAGTTTTACCCCCAAATCCGGGACAGTCTCCTACGAGCAGTACTTC.

This CDR3 reads CASSLTGGKNTEAFF. The CDR3 nucleotides are TGTGCCAGCAGCCTGACAGGGGGCAAGAACACTGAAGCTTTCTTT. The chain carries TRBV27 and TRBJ1-1; 10 bases agree with TRBD1. The CDR3 consists of 15 residues. With 6 bases clipped from V and 1 base from J, the junction kept 5 bases outside the gene matches. From germline, CDR1 is MNHEY and CDR2 SMNVEV (reference sequence).